These 29 T cell receptor beta chains were sequenced from one sample in a study of blood T cell repertoires in COVID-19. The assay was immunoSEQ multiplex PCR, and TCRdb's table has in-frame clones only and misses some. The sample lists 130,000 to 150,000 clones, about 85% occurring once. The sample consisted of peripheral blood. These receptors originate from a human donor with acute or convalescent COVID-19. The donor label of this sample is uncertain.

The chain links TRBV19 to TRBJ2-5, with D maybe TRBD2 (6 bases). The CDR3 has 13 amino acids. The germline V gene has CDR1 LNHDA and CDR2 SQIVND (reference sequence). The ends were cut back, 8 bases at V and 0 bases at J, with 10 bases in the middle. CDR3 bases: TGTGCCAGTTCCCGGGACTACCAAGAGACCCAGTACTTC. Translating gives CASSRDYQETQYF.

The V gene is TRBV7-9, the J gene TRBJ2-3; 8 positions agree with TRBD2. Trimming cost V 2 bases and J 5 bases; bases outside gene matches: 12. The length of the CDR3 is 17 residues. Germline V CDR1 and CDR2: SEHNR, FQNEAQ (reference sequence). The CDR3 sequence is CASSLPRAGAWEDTQYF. CDR3 nucleotides: TGTGCCAGCAGCTTACCTAGAGCGGGGGCCTGGGAAGATACGCAGTATTTT.

The chain has TRBV7-3 and TRBJ1-2; D perhaps matches TRBD1 (5 bases). Per the germline V gene, CDR1 is SGHTA and CDR2 is FQGTGA. The CDR3 covers 13 residues. V was cut by 7 bases and J by 11 bases, with 20 bases left in between. CDR3 in DNA: TGTGCCAGCACCTCCCCGGGGGGGGTTTGGTACACCTTC. This codes for CASTSPGGVWYTF. The variable domain in full, with the rest retrieved from reference TRBV7-3 and TRBJ1-2, is GAGVSQTPSNKVTEKGKYVELRCDPISGHTALYWYRQSLGQGPEFLIYFQGTGAADDSGLPNDRFFAVRPEGSVSTLKIQRTERGDSAVYLCASTSPGGVWYTFGSGTRLTVV.

The CDR3 sequence: CATSTGTSFLSGNQPQHF. CDR3 bases: TGTGCCACCTCAACCGGGACATCTTTCTTGAGTGGCAATCAGCCCCAGCATTTT. The V gene is TRBV19, the J gene TRBJ1-5; D possibly corresponds to TRBD1 (6 bases). Germline CDR1 is LNHDA and CDR2 is SQIVND (reference sequence). The V end was cut by 10 bases, the J end by 2 bases, with 27 bases between. The CDR3 length is 18 residues.

V is TRBV5-6 and J is TRBJ1-5; the match to TRBD1 covers 7 bases. CDR1 is SGHDT and CDR2 is YYEEEE in the germline V gene. The CDR3 has 15 residues. V was clipped by 0 bases and J by 6 bases; unmatched bases: 6. CDR3 nucleotides: TGTGCCAGCAGCTTGGCCGGACAGGCCCCTCAGCCCCAGCATTTT. It codes for CASSLAGQAPQPQHF.

This chain joins TRBV15 and TRBJ1-5, with D hard to call. CDR1 LNHNV and CDR2 YYDKDF come from the germline V gene (reference sequence). The V end was cut by 0 bases, the J end by 3 bases, with 6 bases between. The CDR3 has 14 amino acids. CDR3 bases: TGTGCCACCAGCAGAGATCGAGACAATCAGCCCCAGCATTTT. It translates to CATSRDRDNQPQHF.

The gene calls are TRBV7-2 and TRBJ1-2, with 7 nucleotides matching TRBD1. V was pared by 6 bases and J by 3 bases, with 10 bases of the junction left unmatched. CDR1 is SGHTA and CDR2 is FQGNSA in the germline V gene. This CDR3 comprises 15 residues. Here the CDR3 reads CASSQETGIDYGYTF. CDR3 nucleotide sequence: TGTGCCAGCAGTCAAGAGACAGGGATTGACTATGGCTACACCTTC.

The gene calls are TRBV5-6 and TRBJ1-2, with D possibly being TRBD1 (6 bases). V dropped 2 bases and J dropped 7 bases, with 9 bases sitting between them. Germline V gene lookup returns CDR1 SGHDT and CDR2 YYEEEE. The CDR3 covers 12 residues. CDR3 amino acids: CASSFGGLGYTF. Written as DNA, the CDR3 is TGTGCCAGCAGCTTCGGGGGGCTTGGCTACACCTTC.

This clone appeared once. The rearrangement joins TRBV25-1 to TRBJ2-5; TRBD1 agrees at 7 bases. With V trimmed by 6 bases and J by 3 bases, 4 bases remained unmatched. From germline, CDR1 is MGHDK and CDR2 SYGVNS. The CDR3 is 13 residues long. In DNA, the CDR3 is TGTGCCAGCAGGGACAGGCTCAAAGAGACCCAGTACTTC. It encodes CASRDRLKETQYF.

This clone was counted between two and nine times. This chain joins TRBV19 and TRBJ1-2; 8 positions match TRBD1. The ends lost 5 bases at V and 0 bases at J; junction bases unmatched: 5. Germline V lookup: CDR1 LNHDA, CDR2 SQIVND (reference sequence). The length of the CDR3 is 15 residues. The CDR3: CASSVQQGANYGYTF. The CDR3 region has the DNA TGTGCCAGTAGTGTTCAACAGGGGGCTAACTATGGCTACACCTTC. The full variable domain, rest sourced from reference TRBV19 and TRBJ1-2, is DGGITQSPKYLFRKEGQNVTLSCEQNLNHDAMYWYRQDPGQGLRLIYYSQIVNDFQKGDIAEGYSVSREKKESFPLTVTSAQKNPTAFYLCASSVQQGANYGYTFGSGTRLTVV.

This clone appeared a few times. Different DNA sequences within this sample yield the same CDR3. V gene TRBV19 combines with J gene TRBJ1-5, with TRBD1 matching 8 bases. From germline, CDR1 is LNHDA and CDR2 SQIVND (reference sequence). The CDR3 consists of 15 residues. With V trimmed by 3 bases and J by 2 bases, 3 bases remained unmatched. The CDR3 reads CASSIWGQGNQPQHF. The CDR3, as DNA: TGTGCCAGTAGTATTTGGGGACAGGGCAATCAGCCCCAGCATTTT. Full variable domain (rest looked up from reference TRBV19 and TRBJ1-5): DGGITQSPKYLFRKEGQNVTLSCEQNLNHDAMYWYRQDPGQGLRLIYYSQIVNDFQKGDIAEGYSVSREKKESFPLTVTSAQKNPTAFYLCASSIWGQGNQPQHFGDGTRLSIL.

The chain combines TRBV3-1 (or the pseudogene TRBV3-2) with TRBJ2-7; 9 bases map to TRBD1. Germline CDR1 LGHDT, CDR2 YNNKEL (reference sequence). Trimming took 2 bases from V and 3 from J; bases not matched to a gene: 5. The CDR3 runs to 15 residues. CDR3 protein: CASSQPGTGNYEQYF. The CDR3 bases are TGTGCCAGCAGCCAACCCGGGACAGGGAACTACGAGCAGTACTTC.

The sample holds a few counts of this clone. In nucleotides, the CDR3 is TGTGCCATCAGCATCACAGGGGGCACAGATACGCAGTATTTT. Residues: CAISITGGTDTQYF. This chain joins TRBV10-3 and TRBJ2-3, with 7 bases matching TRBD1. Trimming removed 6 bases from V and 1 base from J; junction bases left unmatched: 4. In germline, CDR1 is ENHRY, CDR2 SYGVKD. This CDR3 has 14 amino acids.

The V and J genes are TRBV9 and TRBJ2-2; a weak D match, TRBD1 (5 bases). CDR1 and CDR2 (germline): SGDLS, YYNGEE. V was cut by 0 bases and J by 6 bases, with 15 bases left in between. The length of the CDR3 is 16 residues. The CDR3 reads CASSVGTLLIAGELFF. DNA of the CDR3: TGTGCCAGCAGCGTAGGGACACTATTGATCGCCGGGGAGCTGTTTTTT.

The V call is TRBV19, the J call TRBJ1-4, with 7 bases lining up with TRBD1. CDR3 length: 15 amino acids. Germline values: CDR1 LNHDA, CDR2 SQIVND (reference sequence). With 6 bases clipped from V and 2 bases from J, the junction kept 6 bases outside the gene matches. The DNA of the CDR3 is TGTGCCAGTAGGACAGGGTTCGGGACTAATGAAAAACTGTTTTTT. This sequence encodes CASRTGFGTNEKLFF.

The table lists this clone with a few counts. This chain uses TRBV10-3 with TRBJ1-5; D unresolved. V was cut by 5 bases and J by 4 bases, with 12 bases left in between. The CDR3 is 14 amino acids. Germline V gene sequence: CDR1 ENHRY, CDR2 SYGVKD. CDR3 DNA: TGTGCCATCAGTTTACGTGGAGAGAATCAGCCCCAGCATTTT. As protein: CAISLRGENQPQHF.

The J gene is TRBJ1-5, the V gene TRBV19; 12 bases map to TRBD1. V lost 7 bases and J lost 4; bases outside the gene matches: 17. The CDR3 is made up of 19 amino acids. Per germline, CDR1 LNHDA and CDR2 SQIVND (reference sequence). CDR3 in amino acids: CASTSIRSGGQGANQPQHF. CDR3 nucleotides: TGTGCCAGTACCTCTATTAGAAGCGGGGGACAGGGGGCAAATCAGCCCCAGCATTTT.

This clone came up a few times. The chain has TRBV19 and TRBJ1-6, with D perhaps TRBD1 (6 bases). The CDR3 is 15 residues long. V shed 3 bases and J shed 11 bases, with 17 bases lying between them. CDR1 is LNHDA and CDR2 is SQIVND in the germline V gene (reference sequence). CDR3 loop: CASSIGGQGPPPLHF. CDR3 sequence (DNA): TGTGCCAGTAGTATTGGCGGTCAGGGGCCTCCACCCCTCCACTTT.

The V call is TRBV6-2 or TRBV6-3, the J call TRBJ1-5; 7 bases agree with TRBD1. Germline V gene lookup returns CDR1 MNHEY and CDR2 SVGEGT. The CDR3 is 14 amino acids. J gave up 5 bases and V 0 bases, and 1 base lay outside the gene matches. The CDR3 region is CASSYSGGHQPQHF. DNA for the CDR3: TGTGCCAGCAGTTACTCAGGGGGCCATCAGCCCCAGCATTTT.

The rearrangement links TRBV6-1 to TRBJ2-1; 11 bases agree with TRBD1. CDR3 length: 16 amino acids. Trimming took 4 bases from V and 3 from J; bases not matched to a gene: 5. Germline CDR1 and CDR2: MNHNS and SASEGT. The CDR3 DNA is TGTGCCAGCAGTGCACCCGGGACAGGGGGCTACAATGAGCAGTTCTTC. It codes for CASSAPGTGGYNEQFF.

The J gene is TRBJ1-1, the V gene TRBV5-1; TRBD1 is a possible D gene (5 bases). The ends were cut back, 1 base at V and 1 base at J, with 8 bases in the middle. The CDR3 sequence is 14 residues long. Germline assignment: CDR1 SGHRS and CDR2 YFSETQ. CDR3 residues: CASSLRQTNTEAFF. In DNA form, the CDR3 reads TGCGCCAGCAGCTTGAGACAGACGAACACTGAAGCTTTCTTT. Based on the CDR3 plus reference TRBV5-1 and TRBJ1-1, the full variable domain is KAGVTQTPRYLIKTRGQQVTLSCSPISGHRSVSWYQQTPGQGLQFLFEYFSETQRNKGNFPGRFSGRQFSNSRSEMNVSTLELGDSALYLCASSLRQTNTEAFFGQGTRLTVV.

The chain links TRBV30 to TRBJ1-2; possibly TRBD1 for D (6 bases). CDR3 length equals 14 residues. CDR1 GTSNPN and CDR2 SVGIG come from the germline V gene (reference sequence). The ends were cut back, 2 bases at V and 1 base at J, with 11 bases in the middle. In DNA, the CDR3 is TGTGCCTGGAGTCCGGACAGCTTTAACTATGGCTACACCTTC. The encoded protein is CAWSPDSFNYGYTF.

The chain combines TRBV6-5 with TRBJ1-2, with D maybe TRBD1 (5 bases). Looked up from germline, CDR1 is MNHEY and CDR2 is SVGAGI. V was cut by 2 bases and J by 8 bases, with 9 bases left in between. The CDR3 has 12 residues. The CDR3 DNA sequence: TGTGCCAGCAGTTACCTTGGGGCGGGCTACACCTTC. It translates to CASSYLGAGYTF.

This clone has just a few counts. The chain links TRBV27 to TRBJ2-7, with D maybe TRBD2 (6 bases). V was trimmed by 1 base and J by 4 bases, leaving 11 bases between them. CDR1 is MNHEY, CDR2 SMNVEV, per germline (reference sequence). This CDR3 is built from 14 residues. The CDR3 sequence is CASSLLPEGYEQYF. The CDR3 nucleotides are TGTGCCAGCAGTTTATTACCGGAGGGGTACGAGCAGTACTTC.

The rearrangement uses TRBV7-3 and TRBJ2-3, with D perhaps TRBD2 (5 bases). CDR3 size: 13 residues. Germline V gene sequence: CDR1 SGHTA, CDR2 FQGTGA. The germline V and J ends were trimmed by 5 bases and 6 bases, with 12 bases remaining between them. The DNA of the CDR3 is TGTGCCAGCAGCATGCCGCCGGGGGATACGCAGTATTTT. This translates into CASSMPPGDTQYF.

V and J are TRBV28 and TRBJ1-2, with a possible D match to TRBD1 (5 bases). The germline gives CDR1 MDHEN, CDR2 SYDVKM. The CDR3 runs 12 residues. Trimming left V 6 bases short and J 4 bases short, with 9 bases between. The CDR3 bases are TGTGCCAGCAGGGGGGGGTTCTATGGCTACACCTTC. The encoded protein is CASRGGFYGYTF.

The V call is TRBV5-1, the J call TRBJ2-6; TRBD2 agrees at 7 bases. CDR1 is SGHRS, CDR2 YFSETQ, per germline. This CDR3 has 16 residues. The V gene end was trimmed by 3 bases and the J gene end by 2 bases; junction bases not matched to a gene: 5. CDR3 protein: CASSSAAGTGANVLTF. In DNA form, the CDR3 reads TGCGCCAGCAGCTCGGCAGCGGGGACTGGGGCCAACGTCCTGACTTTC.

The chain carries TRBV5-6 and TRBJ1-2; D ambiguous. CDR3 size: 13 residues. Per germline, CDR1 SGHDT and CDR2 YYEEEE. Trimming took 1 base from V and 7 from J, leaving 11 bases between them. The CDR3 reads CASSLLSLGGYTF. Here the CDR3 DNA reads TGTGCCAGCAGCTTGCTGTCCCTCGGTGGCTACACCTTC. Variable domain in full (rest from reference TRBV5-6 and TRBJ1-2): DAGVTQSPTHLIKTRGQQVTLRCSPKSGHDTVSWYQQALGQGPQFIFQYYEEEERQRGNFPDRFSGHQFPNYSSELNVNALLLGDSALYLCASSLLSLGGYTFGSGTRLTVV.

Only a few counts were recorded for this clone. The J gene is TRBJ1-2, the V gene TRBV28; D remains ambiguous. The V end lost 7 bases, the J end lost 4 bases, and 19 bases lay between the germline ends. Germline values: CDR1 MDHEN, CDR2 SYDVKM. CDR3 length: 15 amino acids. The CDR3 region is CASNFLTFGIYGYTF. DNA for the CDR3: TGTGCCAGCAACTTCCTCACCTTCGGGATCTATGGCTACACCTTC.